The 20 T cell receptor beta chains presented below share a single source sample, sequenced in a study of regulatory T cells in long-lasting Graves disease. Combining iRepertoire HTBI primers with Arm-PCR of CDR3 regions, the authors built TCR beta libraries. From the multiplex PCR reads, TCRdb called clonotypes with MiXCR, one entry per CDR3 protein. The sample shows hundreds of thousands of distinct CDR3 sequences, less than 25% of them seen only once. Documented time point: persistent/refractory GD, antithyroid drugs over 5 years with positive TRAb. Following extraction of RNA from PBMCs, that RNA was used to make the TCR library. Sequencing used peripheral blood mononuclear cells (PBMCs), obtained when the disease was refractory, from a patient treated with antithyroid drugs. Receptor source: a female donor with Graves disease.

The DNA for the CDR3 is TGTGCCAGCAGCTTAGTTGTCGAGGACCCTGGAAACACCATATATTTT. Protein: CASSLVVEDPGNTIYF. The chain is built from TRBV7-6 and TRBJ1-3; no definite D call. V lost 1 base and J 2 bases, leaving 12 bases between the germline ends. The CDR3 contains 16 residues. The V gene's germline CDR1 is SGHVS and CDR2 FNYEAQ.

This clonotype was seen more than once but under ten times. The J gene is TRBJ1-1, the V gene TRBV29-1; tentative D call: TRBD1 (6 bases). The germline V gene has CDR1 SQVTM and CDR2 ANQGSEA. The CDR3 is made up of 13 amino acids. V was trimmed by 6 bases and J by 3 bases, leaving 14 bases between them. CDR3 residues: CSVIQGGDTEAFF. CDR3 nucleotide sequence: TGCAGCGTAATACAGGGAGGGGACACTGAAGCTTTCTTT.

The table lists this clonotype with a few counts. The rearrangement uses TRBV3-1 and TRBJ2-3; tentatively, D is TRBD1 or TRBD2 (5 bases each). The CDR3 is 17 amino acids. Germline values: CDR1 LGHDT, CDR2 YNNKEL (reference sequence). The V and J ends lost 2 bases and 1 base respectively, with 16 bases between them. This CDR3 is CASSQTFGAHRTDTQYF. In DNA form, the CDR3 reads TGTGCCAGCAGCCAAACTTTCGGGGCGCACCGCACAGATACGCAGTATTTT.

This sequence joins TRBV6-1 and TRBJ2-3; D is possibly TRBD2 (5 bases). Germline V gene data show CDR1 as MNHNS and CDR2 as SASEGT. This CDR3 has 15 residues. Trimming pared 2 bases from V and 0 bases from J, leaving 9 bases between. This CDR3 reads CASSEYAGSTDTQYF. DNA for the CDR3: TGTGCCAGCAGTGAATACGCGGGTAGCACAGATACGCAGTATTTT.

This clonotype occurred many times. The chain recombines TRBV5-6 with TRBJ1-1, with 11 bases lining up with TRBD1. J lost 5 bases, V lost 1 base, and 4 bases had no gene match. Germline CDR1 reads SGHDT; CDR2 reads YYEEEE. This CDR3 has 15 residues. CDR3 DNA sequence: TGTGCCAGCAGCTTGTGGGGACAGGGGGTTACTGAAGCTTTCTTT. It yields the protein CASSLWGQGVTEAFF.

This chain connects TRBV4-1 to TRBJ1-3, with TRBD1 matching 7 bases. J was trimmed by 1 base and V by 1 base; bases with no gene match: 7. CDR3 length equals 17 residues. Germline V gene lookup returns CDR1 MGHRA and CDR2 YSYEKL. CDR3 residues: CASSQVLGRGSGNTIYF. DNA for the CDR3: TGCGCCAGCAGCCAAGTCCTAGGCAGGGGGTCTGGAAACACCATATATTTT.

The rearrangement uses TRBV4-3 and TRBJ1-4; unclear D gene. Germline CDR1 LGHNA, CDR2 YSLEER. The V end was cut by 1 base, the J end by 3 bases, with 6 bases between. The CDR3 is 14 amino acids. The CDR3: CASSQGMANEKLFF. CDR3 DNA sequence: TGCGCCAGCAGCCAAGGGATGGCTAATGAAAAACTGTTTTTT.

The CDR3 protein is CASSIGSASNYGYTF. CDR3 nucleotides: TGTGCCAGTAGTATCGGGAGCGCTTCTAACTATGGCTACACCTTC. The V call is TRBV19, the J call TRBJ1-2; D uncertain. The CDR3 is 15 amino acids. Germline CDR1 and CDR2: LNHDA and SQIVND (reference sequence). Between the trimmed V and J ends, which lost 3 bases and 0 bases, there was a span of 11 bases.

CDR3 in amino acids: CASSPQGLAGGTDTQYF. The CDR3 DNA is TGTGCCAGCAGCCCACAGGGACTAGCGGGGGGCACAGATACGCAGTATTTT. The chain couples TRBV13 to TRBJ2-3; TRBD2 aligns across 14 bases. CDR1 is PRHDT and CDR2 is FYEKMQ in the germline V gene (reference sequence). There are 17 residues in the CDR3. The ends lost 5 bases at V and 1 base at J; junction bases unmatched: 5.

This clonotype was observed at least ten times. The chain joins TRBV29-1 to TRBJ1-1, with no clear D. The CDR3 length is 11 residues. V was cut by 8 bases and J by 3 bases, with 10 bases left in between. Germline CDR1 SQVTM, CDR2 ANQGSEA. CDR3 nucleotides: TGCAGCAGTCTCAAGGACACTGAAGCTTTCTTT. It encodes CSSLKDTEAFF.

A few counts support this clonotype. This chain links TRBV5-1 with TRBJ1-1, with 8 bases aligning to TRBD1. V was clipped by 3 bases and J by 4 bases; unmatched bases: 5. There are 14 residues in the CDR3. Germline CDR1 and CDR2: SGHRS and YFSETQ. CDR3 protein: CASSSFTGGTEAFF. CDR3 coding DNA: TGCGCCAGCAGCTCCTTTACAGGGGGCACTGAAGCTTTCTTT.

CDR3 loop: CASTRAGTGVILFEKLFF. The CDR3 DNA follows: TGTGCCAGCACTCGGGCCGGGACAGGGGTGATACTTTTCGAAAAACTGTTTTTT. The chain has TRBV6-1 and TRBJ1-4; 10 bases agree with TRBD1. The junction had 19 bases not matched to a gene; V was cut back by 7 bases and J by 8 bases. This CDR3 has 18 residues. Germline CDR1 and CDR2: MNHNS and SASEGT.

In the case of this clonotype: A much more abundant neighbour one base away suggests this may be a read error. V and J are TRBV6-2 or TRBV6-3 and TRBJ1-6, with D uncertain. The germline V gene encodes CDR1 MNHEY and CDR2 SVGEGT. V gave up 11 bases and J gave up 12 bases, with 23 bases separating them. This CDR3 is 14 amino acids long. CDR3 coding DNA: TGTGCCGGCACCCTGGTGGAAGGCGGCGGACCCCTCCACTTT. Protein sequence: CAGTLVEGGGPLHF.

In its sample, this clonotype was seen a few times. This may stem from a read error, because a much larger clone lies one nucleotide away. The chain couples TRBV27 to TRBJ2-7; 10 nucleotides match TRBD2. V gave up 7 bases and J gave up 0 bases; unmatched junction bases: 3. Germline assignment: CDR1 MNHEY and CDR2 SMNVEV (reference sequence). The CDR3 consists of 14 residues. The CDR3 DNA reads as TGTGCCAGCACCTCTAGCGGGAGCTCCTACGAGCAGTACTTC. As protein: CASTSSGSSYEQYF.

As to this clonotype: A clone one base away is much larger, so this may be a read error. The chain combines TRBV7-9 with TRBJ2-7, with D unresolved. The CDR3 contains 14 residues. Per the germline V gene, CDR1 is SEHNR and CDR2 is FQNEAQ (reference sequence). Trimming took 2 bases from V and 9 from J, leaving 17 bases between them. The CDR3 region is CASSLRSLVKSQYF. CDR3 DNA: TGTGCCAGCAGCTTAAGGTCCCTAGTAAAGTCGCAGTACTTC. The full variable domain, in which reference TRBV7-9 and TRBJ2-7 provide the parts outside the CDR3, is DTGVSQNPRHKITKRGQNVTFRCDPISEHNRLYWYRQTLGQGPEFLTYFQNEAQLEKSRLLSDRFSAERPKGSFSTLEIQRTEQGDSAMYLCASSLRSLVKSQYFGPGTRLTVT.

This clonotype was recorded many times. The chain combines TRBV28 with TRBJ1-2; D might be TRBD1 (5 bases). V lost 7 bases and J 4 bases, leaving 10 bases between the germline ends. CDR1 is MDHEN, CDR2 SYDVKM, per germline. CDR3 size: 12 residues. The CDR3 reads CASTGPFYGYTF. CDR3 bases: TGTGCCAGCACGGGACCCTTCTATGGCTACACCTTC.

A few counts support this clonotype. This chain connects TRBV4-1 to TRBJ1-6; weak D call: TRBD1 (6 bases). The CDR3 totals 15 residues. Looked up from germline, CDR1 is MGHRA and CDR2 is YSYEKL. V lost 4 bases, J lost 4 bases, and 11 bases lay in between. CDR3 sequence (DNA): TGCGCCAGCAGCCGGGAGACAGGATATAATTCACCCCTCCACTTT. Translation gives CASSRETGYNSPLHF.

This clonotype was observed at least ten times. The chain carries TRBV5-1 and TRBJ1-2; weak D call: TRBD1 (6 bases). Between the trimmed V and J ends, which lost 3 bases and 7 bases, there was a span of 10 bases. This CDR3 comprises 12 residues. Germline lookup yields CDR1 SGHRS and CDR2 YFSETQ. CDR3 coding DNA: TGCGCCAGCAGCTCACAGGGATTTGGCTACACCTTC. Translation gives CASSSQGFGYTF.

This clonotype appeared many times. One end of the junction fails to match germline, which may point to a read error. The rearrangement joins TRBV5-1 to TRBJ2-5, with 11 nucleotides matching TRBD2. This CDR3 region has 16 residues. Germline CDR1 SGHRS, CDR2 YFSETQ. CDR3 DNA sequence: TGTGCCAGCAGTAGTGGACTAGCGGGCGTAGGGGAGACCCAGTACTTC. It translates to CASSSGLAGVGETQYF.

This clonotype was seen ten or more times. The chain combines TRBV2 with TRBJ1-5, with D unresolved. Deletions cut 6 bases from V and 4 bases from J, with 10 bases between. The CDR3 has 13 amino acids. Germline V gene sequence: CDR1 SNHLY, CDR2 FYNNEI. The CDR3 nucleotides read TGTGCCAGCAGCCCTACGACAAATCAGCCCCAGCATTTT. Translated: CASSPTTNQPQHF.